This record concerns one TCR beta chain sequence. Its antigen is as yet unknown. CDR3 length equals 13 residues. The trim removed 7 bases at V and 4 bases at J, leaving 10 bases unmatched. Germline CDR1 and CDR2: DFQATT and SNEGSKA (reference sequence). The data originate from a study of response to subunit inactivated influenza vaccine. General study points: Each seasonal flu vaccination may recruit only limited new T cells, authors suggested.

Each CDR3 protein is one row after TCRdb ran MiXCR on the RT-PCR reads. The sample holds about 480,000 distinct CDR3 sequences, about 25% seen once. Sequences were derived from CD4+ T cells sorted from PBMCs, sampled 5 to 6 days after vaccination. The rearrangement joins TRBV20-1 to TRBJ2-7; 7 bases are shared with TRBD2. This clonotype was sampled from a man aged 50 or older who received an inactivated influenza vaccine. The CDR3 loop reads CSGGRGSTYEQYF. The CDR3 nucleotides are TGCAGTGGGGGCCGCGGGAGTACTTACGAGCAGTACTTC.